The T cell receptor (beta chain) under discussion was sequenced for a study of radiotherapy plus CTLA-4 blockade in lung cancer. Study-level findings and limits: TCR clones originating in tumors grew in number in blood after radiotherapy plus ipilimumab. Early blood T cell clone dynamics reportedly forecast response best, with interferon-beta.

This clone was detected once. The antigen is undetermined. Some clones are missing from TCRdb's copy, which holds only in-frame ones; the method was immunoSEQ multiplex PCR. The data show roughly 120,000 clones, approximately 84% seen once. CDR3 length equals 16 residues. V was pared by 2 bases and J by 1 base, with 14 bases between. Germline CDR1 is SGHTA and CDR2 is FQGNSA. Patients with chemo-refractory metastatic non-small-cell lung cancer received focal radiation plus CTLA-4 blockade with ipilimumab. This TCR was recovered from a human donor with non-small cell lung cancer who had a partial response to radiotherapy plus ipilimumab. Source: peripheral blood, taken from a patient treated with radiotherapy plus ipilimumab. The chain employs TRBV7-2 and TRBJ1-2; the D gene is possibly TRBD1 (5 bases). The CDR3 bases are TGTGCCAGCAGCTTAACGGGGCGGACTAATAACTATGGCTACACCTTC. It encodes CASSLTGRTNNYGYTF. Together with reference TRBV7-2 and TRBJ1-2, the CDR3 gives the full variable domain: GAGVSQSPSNKVTEKGKDVELRCDPISGHTALYWYRQSLGQGLEFLIYFQGNSAPDKSGLPSDRFSAERTGGSVSTLTIQRTQQEDSAVYLCASSLTGRTNNYGYTFGSGTRLTVV.